This TCR beta chain derives from a study of blood T cell repertoires in COVID-19. Deletions cut 4 bases from V and 2 bases from J, with 12 bases between. This CDR3 is 14 amino acids long. Germline lookup yields CDR1 LGHDT and CDR2 YNNKEL (reference sequence). This clone was seen only once. Sequencing used immunoSEQ multiplex PCR; TCRdb keeps in-frame clones, though not all of them. The table shows over 120,000 clones, with around 86% occurring only once. The sample taken for sequencing was PBMCs or T cells enriched from blood (not recorded which). The sequence derives from a man over 45 who had recovered from COVID-19. The chain employs TRBV3-1 (or the pseudogene TRBV3-2) and TRBJ2-7; the D gene is possibly TRBD1 (6 bases). The CDR3 protein is CASSPWDTPYEQYF. For the CDR3, the DNA is TGTGCCAGCAGCCCCTGGGACACTCCCTACGAGCAGTACTTC.